The text below deals with one T cell receptor beta chain. The data were obtained in a study of blood T cell repertoires in COVID-19. For the study at large: Material from acute and convalescent COVID-19 was sourced from the United States, Italy and Spain. In each case, the material was cDNA or gDNA derived from T cells, B-cell-depleted T cells, or PBMCs.

Trimming stripped 3 bases from V and 7 bases from J, with 9 bases between. The CDR3 is made up of 13 amino acids. Germline CDR1 and CDR2: SNHLY and FYNNEI. Original methodology: Amplification of reference gene primers was used by the study to estimate nucleated cell counts. Generated by immunoSEQ multiplex PCR, the TCRdb table keeps only in-frame clones and is missing some. That table gives V, J and clone size, and the DNA gave D and trimming. The sample includes 220,000 or so clones, 80% to 90% seen only once; the top ten take 15% to 20%. The clonotype originates from a young man with active or convalescent COVID-19. The V and J genes are TRBV2 and TRBJ1-4; the D is unclear. The sequenced sample consisted of peripheral blood. In nucleotides, the CDR3 is TGTGCCAGCAGTGATGGTTGGAGTGAAAAACTGTTTTTT. Its protein product is CASSDGWSEKLFF.